The next 2 T cell receptor beta chains were all read from a single sample in a study of shared clonotypes between healthy human individuals. Assay: immunoSEQ multiplex PCR; the TCRdb copy retains only in-frame clones and omits some. The sample yields about 230,000 clones, 65% to 70% seen once. Input material: memory CD4+ T cells sorted from blood. The subset is: CD45RA-negative fraction. The receptor source for this set is a man aged 25 to 40 in good health.

This chain uses TRBV9 with TRBJ1-1; the match to TRBD1 covers 11 bases. This CDR3 spans 18 amino acids. The germline V gene has CDR1 SGDLS and CDR2 YYNGEE. V gave up 3 bases and J gave up 0 bases; unmatched junction bases: 10. The CDR3 protein is CASSADWGQGVLNTEAFF. The CDR3 DNA follows: TGTGCCAGCAGCGCAGATTGGGGACAGGGGGTTTTGAACACTGAAGCTTTCTTT.

The chain joins TRBV9 to TRBJ2-4, with 12 bases fitting TRBD1. J lost 15 bases, V lost 4 bases, and 5 bases had no gene match. Germline CDR1 SGDLS, CDR2 YYNGEE. This CDR3 comprises 12 residues. The CDR3 DNA reads as TGTGCCAGCAGCCCGGGACAGGGGGCGCCGTACTTC. This encodes CASSPGQGAPYF.